A selection of T cell receptor beta chains follows, all from one sample in a study of shared clonotypes between healthy human individuals. Assay: immunoSEQ multiplex PCR; the TCRdb copy retains only in-frame clones and omits some. This repertoire shows roughly 1,500,000 clones, around 98% found once; its top ten account for 0.4% to 0.45%. Specimen: naive CD4+ T cells sorted from blood. All receptors derive from a young man in good health. Each CDR3 is given with its conserved first and last residue. A D gene is named only where the DNA matches it firmly. Clone size is stated in some rows and not others, as once, few, many or a class when expanded.

TRBV18	-	-	15	TRBJ2-2	CASSQGQPGTGELFF	TGTGCCAGCTCACAAGGACAGCCGGGGACCGGGGAGCTGTTTTTT
TRBV27	-	TRBD2	14	TRBJ2-1	CASSRLAGLNEQFF	TGTGCCAGCAGTAGGCTAGCGGGACTCAATGAGCAGTTCTTC
TRBV7-9	-	-	15	TRBJ1-2	CASSNKAMVNGGYTF	TGTGCCAGCAGTAATAAAGCAATGGTAAATGGTGGCTACACCTTC
TRBV18	-	TRBD2	14	TRBJ2-5	CASSPSGSQETQYF	TGTGCCAGCTCTCCTAGCGGCTCTCAAGAGACCCAGTACTTC
TRBV6-1	-	-	14	TRBJ2-7	CASQRVSGSNEQYF	TGTGCCAGCCAACGGGTCTCGGGTTCCAACGAGCAGTACTTC
TRBV29-1	-	-	11	TRBJ1-2	CSVDGVEFRAF	TGCAGCGTTGATGGGGTGGAATTTCGGGCCTTC
TRBV25-1	-	TRBD1	16	TRBJ1-2	CASSDPRTGGGFGYTF	TGTGCCAGCAGTGACCCTCGGACAGGGGGCGGGTTTGGCTACACCTTC
TRBV6-6	few	-	11	TRBJ2-2	CASSSTGELFF	TGTGCCAGCAGTTCAACCGGGGAGCTGTTTTTT
TRBV7-2	-	TRBD1	17	TRBJ2-5	CASSLDHGTGGAGTQYF	TGTGCCAGCAGCTTAGATCATGGGACAGGGGGCGCAGGGACCCAGTACTTC
TRBV7-2	-	-	13	TRBJ2-7	CASSYGHLYEQYF	TGTGCCAGCAGCTACGGCCACCTCTACGAGCAGTACTTC
TRBV9	-	-	18	TRBJ1-3	CASSERVTPGLSGNTIYF	TGTGCCAGCAGCGAGCGGGTCACCCCGGGGCTCTCTGGAAACACCATATATTTT
TRBV4-3	-	TRBD2	16	TRBJ2-3	CASSRRLAGTTDTQYF	TGCGCCAGCAGCCGGCGACTAGCGGGAACCACAGATACGCAGTATTTT
TRBV6-1	-	-	13	TRBJ2-1	CASTKRSLDEQFF	TGTGCCAGCACCAAGCGGTCTTTAGATGAGCAGTTCTTC
TRBV5-1	-	-	14	TRBJ2-6	CASSPSSGANVLTF	TGCGCCAGCAGCCCGTCGTCCGGGGCCAACGTCCTGACTTTC
TRBV6-1	-	TRBD1	14	TRBJ2-1	CASNTGGGYNEQFF	TGTGCCAGCAACACAGGGGGCGGGTACAATGAGCAGTTCTTC
TRBV6-6	-	-	14	TRBJ2-5	CASSYPQGRETQYF	TGTGCCAGCAGTTATCCACAGGGACGGGAGACCCAGTACTTC
TRBV30	-	-	11	TRBJ1-2	CAWKAGAGYTF	TGTGCCTGGAAGGCAGGGGCTGGCTACACCTTC
TRBV5-4	-	TRBD1	16	TRBJ2-3	CASSSPTGGITDTQYF	TGTGCCAGCAGCTCCCCTACAGGGGGCATCACAGATACGCAGTATTTT
TRBV6-4	-	-	16	TRBJ2-3	CASSRGGAGGADTQYF	TGTGCCAGCAGCAGGGGAGGGGCAGGGGGAGCAGATACGCAGTATTTT
TRBV7-9	-	-	14	TRBJ2-1	CASRFGSTYNEQFF	TGTGCCAGCAGGTTCGGGAGTACCTACAATGAGCAGTTCTTC
TRBV27	-	-	14	TRBJ1-5	CASSYRGSNQPQHF	TGTGCCAGCAGTTACCGGGGGAGCAATCAGCCCCAGCATTTT
TRBV27	once	TRBD1	13	TRBJ2-1	CASSGQVVDEQFF	TGTGCCAGCAGTGGACAGGTAGTTGATGAGCAGTTCTTC
TRBV19	-	TRBD2	13	TRBJ2-7	CASSISGSYEQYF	TGTGCCAGTAGTATCAGCGGGAGTTACGAGCAGTACTTC
TRBV9	-	TRBD2	15	TRBJ2-1	CASSTGVAGYNEQFF	TGTGCCAGCAGTACCGGGGTAGCGGGGTACAATGAGCAGTTCTTC
TRBV29-1	-	TRBD2	17	TRBJ2-5	CSVSLLASGRAVKTQYF	TGCAGCGTTTCCCTTTTGGCTAGCGGGAGGGCGGTAAAGACCCAGTACTTC
TRBV28	-	TRBD1	17	TRBJ2-3	CASSSFGQAASTDTQYF	TGTGCCAGCAGTTCCTTTGGACAGGCTGCTAGCACAGATACGCAGTATTTT
TRBV7-2	-	TRBD1	15	TRBJ2-2	CASSLRDRGTGELFF	TGTGCCAGCAGCTTAAGGGACAGGGGGACCGGGGAGCTGTTTTTT
TRBV11-3	-	-	15	TRBJ2-5	CASSLTPRGEETQYF	TGTGCCAGCAGCTTAACCCCTAGGGGCGAAGAGACCCAGTACTTC
TRBV19	-	TRBD1	15	TRBJ2-1	CASSIEGGRYNEQFF	TGTGCCAGTAGTATAGAAGGGGGCAGGTACAATGAGCAGTTCTTC
TRBV6-5	-	-	14	TRBJ2-7	CASSYFAPSYEQYF	TGTGCCAGCAGTTACTTCGCACCCTCCTACGAGCAGTACTTC
TRBV14	-	-	14	TRBJ2-1	CASRPSYGGNEQFF	TGTGCCAGCAGGCCGTCTTACGGGGGCAATGAGCAGTTCTTC
TRBV30	-	-	11	TRBJ1-2	CALGPAGGYTF	TGTGCCCTAGGCCCCGCGGGGGGCTACACCTTC
TRBV7-9	-	-	8	TRBJ2-3	CASGEQYF	TGTGCCAGCGGCGAGCAGTATTTT
TRBV14	once	-	14	TRBJ2-1	CASSQPHEYNEQFF	TGTGCCAGCAGCCAACCCCATGAATACAATGAGCAGTTCTTC
TRBV7-8	-	-	15	TRBJ1-3	CASSLNANSGNTIYF	TGTGCCAGCAGCTTAAACGCAAACTCTGGAAACACCATATATTTT
TRBV28	-	-	16	TRBJ1-5	CASSLYRGHKSQPQHF	TGTGCCAGCAGTTTATATCGGGGCCATAAAAGTCAGCCCCAGCATTTT
TRBV5-1	once	-	16	TRBJ2-1	CASSLAPKDHYNEQFF	TGCGCCAGCAGCTTGGCACCCAAGGACCACTACAATGAGCAGTTCTTC
TRBV29-1	once	-	14	TRBJ2-1	CSVPPPEVYNEQFF	TGCAGCGTCCCCCCGCCGGAGGTCTACAATGAGCAGTTCTTC
TRBV29-1	-	-	12	TRBJ2-7	CSARTDSYEQYF	TGCAGCGCCCGGACAGACTCCTACGAGCAGTACTTC
TRBV6-5	-	-	15	TRBJ2-5	CASSYSRVGQETQYF	TGTGCCAGCAGTTACTCGAGAGTGGGGCAAGAGACCCAGTACTTC
TRBV5-4	once	-	13	TRBJ2-7	CASSLSAGYEQYF	TGTGCCAGCAGCTTGTCCGCGGGCTACGAGCAGTACTTC
TRBV29-1	-	TRBD2	14	TRBJ2-2	CSGGLATNTGELFF	TGCAGCGGTGGACTAGCGACGAACACCGGGGAGCTGTTTTTT
TRBV4-1	-	-	15	TRBJ1-4	CASSQAGAANEKLFF	TGCGCCAGCAGCCAAGCGGGAGCGGCTAATGAAAAACTGTTTTTT
TRBV15	-	-	14	TRBJ2-3	CATSRDPRADTQYF	TGTGCCACCAGCAGAGATCCCCGGGCCGATACGCAGTATTTT
TRBV6-6	-	-	12	TRBJ2-2	CASGRGAGELFF	TGTGCCAGCGGCAGGGGAGCCGGGGAGCTGTTTTTT
TRBV28	-	-	15	TRBJ2-7	CASSFVGQGSYEQYF	TGTGCCAGCAGTTTCGTGGGGCAGGGATCCTACGAGCAGTACTTC
TRBV19	-	-	14	TRBJ2-5	CASTPGLAQETQYF	TGTGCCAGTACCCCGGGACTGGCCCAAGAGACCCAGTACTTC
TRBV6-6	-	TRBD1	16	TRBJ2-3	CASSATTGSFTHTQYF	TGTGCCAGCAGTGCGACGACAGGGTCGTTCACTCATACGCAGTATTTT
TRBV6-1	-	-	13	TRBJ1-3	CASSEVSGNTIYF	TGTGCCAGCAGTGAAGTGTCTGGAAACACCATATATTTT
TRBV25-1	-	-	13	TRBJ2-7	CASSGARRPEQYF	TGTGCCAGCAGTGGGGCGCGGCGGCCTGAGCAGTACTTC
TRBV29-1	-	-	13	TRBJ2-2	CSVDRGSAGELFF	TGCAGCGTCGATAGGGGGTCTGCCGGGGAGCTGTTTTTT
TRBV5-1	-	-	13	TRBJ1-2	CASSAVLTVGYTF	TGCGCCAGCAGCGCCGTATTAACTGTTGGCTACACCTTC
TRBV5-8	once	-	16	TRBJ1-5	CASSLGMGISNQPQHF	TGTGCCAGCAGCTTGGGAATGGGAATTAGCAATCAGCCCCAGCATTTT